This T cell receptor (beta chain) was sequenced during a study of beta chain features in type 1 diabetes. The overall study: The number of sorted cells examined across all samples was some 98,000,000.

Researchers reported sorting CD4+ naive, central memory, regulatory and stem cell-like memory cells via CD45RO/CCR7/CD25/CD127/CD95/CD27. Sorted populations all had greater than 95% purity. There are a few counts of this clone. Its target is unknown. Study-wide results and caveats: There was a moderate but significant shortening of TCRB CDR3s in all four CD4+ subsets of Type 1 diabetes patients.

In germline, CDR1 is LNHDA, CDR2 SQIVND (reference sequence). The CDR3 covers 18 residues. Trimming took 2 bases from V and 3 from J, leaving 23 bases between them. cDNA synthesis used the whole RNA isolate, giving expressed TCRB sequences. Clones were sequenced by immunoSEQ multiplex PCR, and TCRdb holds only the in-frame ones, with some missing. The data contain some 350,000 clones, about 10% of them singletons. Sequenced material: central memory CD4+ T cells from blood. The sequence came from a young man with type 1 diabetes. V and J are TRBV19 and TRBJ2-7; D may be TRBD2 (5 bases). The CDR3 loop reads CASSILPTTWERSYEQYF. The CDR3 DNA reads TGTGCCAGTAGTATACTGCCAACTACCTGGGAGAGAAGCTACGAGCAGTACTTC.